These 6 T cell receptor beta chains were sequenced from one sample in a study of blood T cell repertoires in COVID-19. Data came from immunoSEQ multiplex PCR; TCRdb stores just in-frame clones and leaves some out. The data show 320,000 or so clones, with roughly 88% seen just once and 5% held by the top ten. Material: PBMCs or T cells enriched from blood (not recorded which). Source of these receptors: a man between 25 and 39 years old who had recovered from COVID-19.

This CDR3 is CASRRTDPANSPLHF. CDR3 bases: TGCGCCAGCAGGAGAACAGACCCAGCAAATTCACCCCTCCACTTT. V is TRBV4-1 and J is TRBJ1-6; D gene ambiguous. The CDR3 spans 15 residues. The V end lost 6 bases, the J end lost 7 bases, and 16 bases lay between the germline ends. The germline CDR1 and CDR2 sequences are MGHRA and YSYEKL.

The chain couples TRBV5-1 to TRBJ2-5; D may be TRBD2 (5 bases). The germline CDR1 and CDR2 sequences are SGHRS and YFSETQ. The CDR3 extends over 14 amino acids. The ends were cut back, 4 bases at V and 4 bases at J, with 14 bases in the middle. CDR3 bases: TGCGCCAGCAGCCTGGCCGGGGTATCAGAGACCCAGTACTTC. As protein: CASSLAGVSETQYF.

V usage is TRBV20-1 and J usage is TRBJ1-4, with TRBD1 matching over 8 bases. This CDR3 has 12 amino acids. J lost 8 bases, V lost 3 bases, and 2 bases had no gene match. Germline loops: CDR1 DFQATT, CDR2 SNEGSKA (reference sequence). The CDR3 region has the DNA TGCAGTGCTAGTAGACAGGGGGAAAAACTGTTTTTT. This sequence encodes CSASRQGEKLFF.

The V gene is TRBV2, the J gene TRBJ1-2, with a tentative D call TRBD1 (6 bases). This CDR3 region has 16 residues. V lost 1 base to trimming and J lost 1 base, with 13 bases between them. Germline assignment: CDR1 SNHLY and CDR2 FYNNEI. This chain's CDR3 is CASSEEWTDLNYGYTF. CDR3 in DNA: TGTGCCAGCAGTGAAGAATGGACAGACCTTAACTATGGCTACACCTTC.

V usage is TRBV6-2 or TRBV6-3 and J usage is TRBJ2-3; 11 nucleotides match TRBD2. The ends lost 1 base at V and 3 bases at J; junction bases unmatched: 0. The CDR3 length is 15 residues. The germline gives CDR1 MNHEY, CDR2 SVGEGT. Written as DNA, the CDR3 is TGTGCCAGCAGTTACTTAGCGGGGGGGACAGATACGCAGTATTTT. It yields the protein CASSYLAGGTDTQYF.

V and J are TRBV7-9 and TRBJ1-6; 7 nucleotides agree with TRBD1. Germline V CDR1 and CDR2: SEHNR, FQNEAQ (reference sequence). CDR3 length equals 15 residues. Trimming at V came to 0 bases and at J to 7 bases, leaving 3 bases not matched to a gene. Here the CDR3 DNA reads TGTGCCAGCAGCTTAGCAGGGACAGAGAATTCACCCCTCCACTTT. It encodes CASSLAGTENSPLHF.